Each of the 30 T cell receptor beta chains below was sequenced from the same sample in a study of molecular identifiers for immune sequencing clone quantification. TCRdb passed the PCR reads through MiXCR, listing each CDR3 protein once. The sample comprises some 580,000 distinct CDR3 sequences, over 25% of which are singletons, and about 0.81% rests with the top ten. The source material was naive CD8+ T cells from blood, with Jurkat cell RNA spiked in. Stated subset: FACS-sorted CD8+CD4-CCR7+CD45RA+ naive T cells. The receptors were sampled from a human donor in good health. Some libraries in this study had Jurkat cell RNA spiked in.

This clonotype was observed at least ten times. The chain joins TRBV27 to TRBJ1-6; D is possibly TRBD1 (6 bases). V lost 5 bases and J 6 bases, leaving 11 bases between the germline ends. CDR1 is MNHEY and CDR2 is SMNVEV in the germline V gene (reference sequence). The CDR3 runs to 14 residues. As DNA, the CDR3 is TGTGCCAGCAGTACTACAGGGTTTAATTCACCCCTCCACTTT. Protein: CASSTTGFNSPLHF.

This clonotype occurred many times. The CDR3 DNA reads TGCAGCGTTGAAGATCAAGGCGGATACTATGGCTACACCTTC. This encodes CSVEDQGGYYGYTF. The chain couples TRBV29-1 to TRBJ1-2; D ambiguous. The CDR3 has 14 residues. The V gene's germline CDR1 is SQVTM and CDR2 ANQGSEA. Trimming stripped 0 bases from V and 3 bases from J, with 11 bases between.

This clonotype turned up a few times. The chain has TRBV28 and TRBJ2-7; 7 nucleotides match TRBD2. J was trimmed by 3 bases and V by 8 bases; bases with no gene match: 13. CDR3 size: 15 residues. Germline V gene sequence: CDR1 MDHEN, CDR2 SYDVKM. The CDR3: CASLVQGGGLYEQYF. CDR3 bases: TGTGCCAGCCTAGTCCAAGGCGGGGGACTCTACGAGCAGTACTTC.

This clonotype was observed at least ten times. The genes are TRBV7-2 and TRBJ2-1, with 8 bases identical to TRBD2. Germline V gives CDR1 SGHTA, CDR2 FQGNSA. J lost 9 bases, V lost 5 bases, and 9 bases had no gene match. This CDR3 is 14 amino acids long. CDR3 in DNA: TGTGCCAGCAGCGGAGGACTAGCCGCGCTTGAGCAGTTCTTC. It codes for CASSGGLAALEQFF.

This clonotype was detected ten times or more. In DNA form, the CDR3 reads TGTGCCAGCAGCGGAGTCGGGGGGCGCGTTTCTGAAGCTTTCTTT. This gives the protein CASSGVGGRVSEAFF. V is TRBV7-9 and J is TRBJ1-1; a weak D match, TRBD1 (6 bases). Germline V gene lookup returns CDR1 SEHNR and CDR2 FQNEAQ (reference sequence). The CDR3 consists of 15 residues. With 5 bases removed from V and 6 bases from J, the gap between germline ends came to 19 bases.

This clonotype showed up many times. This chain links TRBV7-8 with TRBJ1-1; D ambiguous. The CDR3 has 13 amino acids. CDR1 is SGHVS and CDR2 is FQNEAQ in the germline V gene. Trimming took 7 bases from V and 4 from J, leaving 13 bases between them. The CDR3 sequence is CASTPHGVTEAFF. As DNA, the CDR3 is TGTGCCAGCACCCCCCACGGGGTCACTGAAGCTTTCTTT. Drawing the rest from reference TRBV7-8 and TRBJ1-1, the complete variable domain is GAGVSQSPRYKVAKRGQDVALRCDPISGHVSLFWYQQALGQGPEFLTYFQNEAQLDKSGLPSDRFFAERPEGSVSTLKIQRTQQEDSAVYLCASTPHGVTEAFFGQGTRLTVV.

This clonotype was detected only a few times. This chain links TRBV6-2 or TRBV6-3 with TRBJ2-5, with 9 bases aligning to TRBD1. Germline V gives CDR1 MNHEY, CDR2 SVGEGT. V gave up 6 bases and J gave up 5 bases; unmatched junction bases: 7. This CDR3 has 14 residues. Here the CDR3 reads CASSQTGGVETQYF. CDR3 nucleotide sequence: TGTGCCAGCAGCCAAACAGGGGGCGTGGAGACCCAGTACTTC.

In this sample, this clonotype turned up a few times. The chain is built from TRBV12-3 or TRBV12-4 and TRBJ1-2; D may be TRBD1 (6 bases). V shed 6 bases and J shed 2 bases, with 13 bases lying between them. The CDR3 loop spans 14 amino acids. The CDR3 nucleotides are TGTGCCAGCAGGTCCCAGGGGTGGAACTATGGCTACACCTTC. Protein sequence: CASRSQGWNYGYTF.

This clonotype was seen more than once but under ten times. J is TRBJ1-6 and V is TRBV7-9; no definite D call. V lost 4 bases and J lost 0, with 13 bases in between. The V gene's germline CDR1 is SEHNR and CDR2 FQNEAQ (reference sequence). This CDR3 is built from 17 residues. The CDR3 region is CASSSITPSSYNSPLHF. The CDR3 region has the DNA TGTGCCAGCAGCTCCATCACACCGAGCTCCTATAATTCACCCCTCCACTTT.

This sequence joins TRBV7-9 and TRBJ2-1; 7 bases map to TRBD2. With 5 bases clipped from V and 8 bases from J, the junction kept 12 bases outside the gene matches. Germline assignment: CDR1 SEHNR and CDR2 FQNEAQ (reference sequence). CDR3 length: 15 amino acids. As DNA, the CDR3 is TGTGCCAGCAGCGACCCGGAGACTAGCAGCGATGAGCAGTTCTTC. Translation gives CASSDPETSSDEQFF.

Worth noting for this clonotype: Possible read error: a much larger clone is one base away. Lacking the conserved final phenylalanine or tryptophan, this CDR3 likely reflects a read error. This chain uses TRBV18 with TRBJ2-7, with D unclear. The CDR3 is 13 amino acids. Deletions cut 5 bases from V and 6 bases from J, with 14 bases between. CDR1 is KGHSH, CDR2 LQKENI, per germline. CDR3 sequence (DNA): TGTGCCAGCTCAGATCTGGGTTCGGGCGAGCAGTACTCC. Amino acid sequence: CASSDLGSGEQYS.

In this sample, this clonotype turned up many times. The chain recombines TRBV4-1 with TRBJ1-1, with D tentatively TRBD1 (5 bases). V was cut by 1 base and J by 4 bases, with 16 bases left in between. Germline V gives CDR1 MGHRA, CDR2 YSYEKL. There are 16 residues in the CDR3. The CDR3 loop reads CASSQAPDGAGTEAFF. The CDR3 DNA sequence: TGCGCCAGCAGCCAAGCCCCCGACGGGGCGGGCACTGAAGCTTTCTTT.

As to this clonotype: A single base separates this from a much larger clone, so it may be a read error. The rearrangement links TRBV14 to TRBJ1-1; D may be TRBD1 (6 bases). There are 13 residues in the CDR3. CDR1 and CDR2 from the germline V gene are SGHDN and FVKESK. The CDR3 region is CASSIWGLTEAIF. CDR3 coding DNA: TGTGCCAGCAGCATATGGGGGCTCACTGAAGCTATCTTT.

This clonotype was seen a few times. The chain employs TRBV13 and TRBJ2-5; TRBD1 matches at 8 bases. The trim removed 4 bases at V and 3 bases at J, leaving 7 bases unmatched. The CDR3 is made up of 15 amino acids. CDR1 and CDR2 (germline): PRHDT, FYEKMQ (reference sequence). The CDR3 DNA is TGTGCCAGCAGCTACCCCCAGGGGGCAGAAGAGACCCAGTACTTC. Translating gives CASSYPQGAEETQYF.

This clonotype was seen only a few times. This chain joins TRBV6-6 and TRBJ2-2; D gene unclear. Germline values: CDR1 MNHNY, CDR2 SVGAGI (reference sequence). The V and J ends lost 11 bases and 8 bases respectively, with 21 bases between them. This CDR3 spans 14 amino acids. CDR3 nucleotides: TGTGCCGCCTCCGATGGTGGGGTAAGAGGGGAGCTGTTTTTT. This codes for CAASDGGVRGELFF.

This clonotype was recorded a few times. The genes are TRBV13 and TRBJ2-1, with D hard to call. V lost 4 bases and J 5 bases, leaving 6 bases between the germline ends. Germline loops: CDR1 PRHDT, CDR2 FYEKMQ (reference sequence). The CDR3 consists of 12 residues. CDR3 in DNA: TGTGCCAGCAGCTCCCATGACAATGAGCAGTTCTTC. Translated, it gives CASSSHDNEQFF.

This clonotype was picked up a small number of times. The chain joins TRBV4-2 to TRBJ2-5, with unresolved D. Germline-derived CDR1 and CDR2 are LGHNA and YNFKEQ. The CDR3 loop spans 14 amino acids. Trimming stripped 2 bases from V and 1 base from J, with 8 bases between. As DNA, the CDR3 is TGTGCCAGCAGCCAAAAGACAAGCCAAGAGACCCAGTACTTC. Encoded protein: CASSQKTSQETQYF.

This clonotype was seen ten or more times. V and J are TRBV28 and TRBJ1-1; D is undetermined. This CDR3 is built from 11 residues. The ends were cut back, 7 bases at V and 1 base at J, with 4 bases in the middle. Germline-derived CDR1 and CDR2 are MDHEN and SYDVKM. CDR3 bases: TGTGCCAGCACGAGGAACACTGAAGCTTTCTTT. Its translation is CASTRNTEAFF.

This clonotype was recorded at least ten times. The chain carries TRBV19 and TRBJ2-2; the D call may be TRBD1 or TRBD2 (5 bases each). Per germline, CDR1 LNHDA and CDR2 SQIVND (reference sequence). V was clipped by 5 bases and J by 4 bases, with 17 bases between them. The CDR3 loop spans 16 amino acids. The CDR3 nucleotides read TGTGCCAGTAGTGGGACGGAAGCCTGGGGCACCGGGGAGCTGTTTTTT. It codes for CASSGTEAWGTGELFF.

This clonotype has just a few counts. The chain employs TRBV6-2 or TRBV6-3 and TRBJ2-2; D might be TRBD1 (5 bases). CDR3 length equals 14 residues. V lost 7 bases and J lost 3, with 12 bases in between. Germline V lookup: CDR1 MNHEY, CDR2 SVGEGT. Here the CDR3 reads CASTYMGHTGELFF. In DNA form, the CDR3 reads TGTGCCAGCACCTACATGGGGCACACCGGGGAGCTGTTTTTT.

A remark on this clonotype: A clone one base away is much larger, so this may be a read error. The chain employs TRBV20-1 and TRBJ2-7, with 11 bases fitting TRBD2. Looked up from germline, CDR1 is DFQATT and CDR2 is SNEGSKA (reference sequence). The J segment lost 4 bases and the V segment lost 0 bases, leaving 5 bases of the junction unmatched. The CDR3 covers 15 residues. CDR3 in amino acids: CSARDPGTSGYEQYV. In DNA, the CDR3 is TGCAGTGCTAGAGACCCCGGGACTAGCGGATACGAGCAGTACGTC.

The chain couples TRBV12-3 or TRBV12-4 to TRBJ1-5; unclear D gene. Trimming shortened V by 2 bases and J by 0 bases, and 8 bases separated the two germline ends. CDR3 length: 15 residues. This CDR3 is CASSLSRNSNQPQHF. CDR3 bases: TGTGCCAGCAGTTTAAGTCGGAATAGCAATCAGCCCCAGCATTTT.

This chain uses TRBV6-2 or TRBV6-3 with TRBJ2-2; 8 bases are a match to TRBD2. CDR1 is MNHEY, CDR2 SVGEGT, per germline. After removal of 7 bases from V and 4 bases from J, the junction contained 11 bases not matched to a gene. This CDR3 spans 16 amino acids. The CDR3 bases are TGTGCCAGCATTCCTATCGGGAGGGAGAGCACCGGGGAGCTGTTTTTT. It is translated as CASIPIGRESTGELFF.

This clonotype was seen at least ten times. The chain links TRBV20-1 to TRBJ1-5; perhaps TRBD1 as D (5 bases). V was shortened by 4 bases and J by 3 bases, with 13 bases between the two germline ends. CDR3 length: 14 amino acids. Germline values: CDR1 DFQATT, CDR2 SNEGSKA (reference sequence). The CDR3, as DNA: TGCAGTGCTACCCAAACAGGAGTCAATCAGCCCCAGCATTTT. This encodes CSATQTGVNQPQHF.

This clonotype occurred many times. The genes are TRBV28 and TRBJ2-3; D gene ambiguous. V gave up 3 bases and J gave up 5 bases, with 12 bases separating them. The CDR3 contains 14 residues. The germline gives CDR1 MDHEN, CDR2 SYDVKM. The CDR3 bases are TGTGCCAGCAGTTTTTTGGGCCGGCAAGATACGCAGTATTTT. Translated, it gives CASSFLGRQDTQYF.

In regard to this clonotype: One base away lies a much larger clone, so this may be a sequencing read error. The chain recombines TRBV4-2 with TRBJ2-7; TRBD2 matches 14 bases. Germline-derived CDR1 and CDR2 are LGHNA and YNFKEQ. The CDR3 contains 15 residues. In DNA, the CDR3 is TGTGCCAGCAGCCACCGGACTAGCGGGAGGTACGCGCAGTACTTC. Its protein is CASSHRTSGRYAQYF.

This clonotype has a handful of counts. This chain joins TRBV11-2 and TRBJ2-5; tentatively, D is TRBD2 (6 bases). V was trimmed by 5 bases and J by 4 bases, leaving 11 bases between them. The CDR3 consists of 13 residues. Looked up from germline, CDR1 is SGHAT and CDR2 is FQNNGV. Here the CDR3 DNA reads TGTGCCAGCAGCGAGCGGGCCCGAGAGACCCAGTACTTC. It is translated as CASSERARETQYF.

The rearrangement joins TRBV11-2 to TRBJ2-7; the D gene is possibly TRBD2 (5 bases). V was trimmed by 5 bases and J by 2 bases, leaving 13 bases between them. This CDR3 spans 14 amino acids. Germline V gene lookup returns CDR1 SGHAT and CDR2 FQNNGV. The CDR3 coding sequence is TGTGCCAGCAGCCCAACGACTAATCCCTACGAGCAGTACTTC. Translation gives CASSPTTNPYEQYF.

The CDR3 DNA follows: TGTGCCAGCAGCTTAGGAGTCGGGTACTACGAGCAGTACTTC. Residues: CASSLGVGYYEQYF. V and J are TRBV7-6 and TRBJ2-7, with D uncertain. The CDR3 covers 14 residues. Trimming stripped 1 base from V and 3 bases from J, with 10 bases between. CDR1 and CDR2 (germline): SGHVS, FNYEAQ.

This clonotype was seen ten or more times. V is TRBV7-9 and J is TRBJ1-5, with D uncertain. The V and J ends lost 7 bases and 3 bases respectively, with 7 bases between them. The CDR3 has 12 amino acids. CDR1 is SEHNR, CDR2 FQNEAQ, per germline (reference sequence). The CDR3 sequence is CASTDDNQPQHF. CDR3 bases: TGTGCCAGCACCGACGACAATCAGCCCCAGCATTTT.